Described below is a single T cell receptor (beta chain) sequence and its context. Its specificity is not known. This sample was included in a study of T cell responses to AZD1222 COVID-19 vaccine. Study results and limitations: Among the donors, most were white British and more were female, and clonal diversity was possibly underestimated. Just six people given AZD1222 tested seropositive at baseline. Dominant at 160-218 and 743-854, vaccine-associated CD4 TCRs also spanned spike.

The CDR3 consists of 11 residues. V lost 6 bases, J lost 2 bases, and 3 bases lay in between. Profiling relied on immunoSEQ multiplex PCR, and the TCRdb table lists in-frame clones only, not all of them. The data contain 60,000 to 95,000 clones, about nine tenths of them singletons. The rearrangement joins TRBV12-3 or TRBV12-4 to TRBJ2-3, with D hard to call. The sample consisted of peripheral blood, taken 28 days after the second AZD1222 dose. The TCR originated in an adult who received the AZD1222 COVID-19 vaccine. Here the CDR3 reads CASRSTDTQYF. The CDR3 DNA reads TGTGCCAGCAGGTCCACAGATACGCAGTATTTT.